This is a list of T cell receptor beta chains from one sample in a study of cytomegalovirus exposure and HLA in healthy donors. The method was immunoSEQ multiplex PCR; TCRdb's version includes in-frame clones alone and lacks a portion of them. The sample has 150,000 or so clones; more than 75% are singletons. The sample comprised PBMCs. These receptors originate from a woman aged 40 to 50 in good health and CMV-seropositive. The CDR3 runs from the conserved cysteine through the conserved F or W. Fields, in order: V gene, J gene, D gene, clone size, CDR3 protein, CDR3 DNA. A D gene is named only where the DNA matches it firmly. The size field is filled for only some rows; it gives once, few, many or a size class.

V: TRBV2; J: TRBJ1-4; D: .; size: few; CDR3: CASSASEARGEKLFF; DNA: TGTGCCAGCAGTGCCTCTGAGGCTCGGGGTGAAAAACTGTTTTTT
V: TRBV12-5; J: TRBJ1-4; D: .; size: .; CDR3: CASGLVQLTGSRGEKLFF; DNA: TGTGCTAGTGGTTTGGTACAGTTAACGGGTAGTCGGGGTGAAAAACTGTTTTTT
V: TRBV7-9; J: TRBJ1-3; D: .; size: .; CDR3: CASSRTVGNTIYF; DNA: TGTGCCAGCAGCCGGACAGTTGGAAACACCATATATTTT
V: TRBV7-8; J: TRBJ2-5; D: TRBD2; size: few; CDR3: CASSFGGSGREETQYF; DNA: TGTGCCAGCAGCTTCGGAGGTAGCGGGAGGGAAGAGACCCAGTACTTC
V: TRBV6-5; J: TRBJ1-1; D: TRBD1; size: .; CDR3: CASSTTGVGTEAFF; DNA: TGTGCCAGCAGCACTACAGGGGTCGGCACTGAAGCTTTCTTT
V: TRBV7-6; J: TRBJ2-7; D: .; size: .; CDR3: CASAGADSYEQYF; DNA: TGTGCCAGCGCGGGGGCGGACTCCTACGAGCAGTACTTC
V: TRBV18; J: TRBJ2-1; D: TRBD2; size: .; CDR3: CASSPTSGQKNEQFF; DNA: TGTGCCAGCTCACCAACTAGCGGGCAGAAGAATGAGCAGTTCTTC
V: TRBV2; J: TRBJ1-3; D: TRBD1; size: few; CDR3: CASSGDRLGNTIYF; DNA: TGTGCCAGCAGTGGGGACAGGCTTGGAAACACCATATATTTT
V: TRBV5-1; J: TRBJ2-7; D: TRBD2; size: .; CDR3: CASRQTSGGPYEQYF; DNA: TGCGCCAGCAGGCAAACTAGCGGGGGCCCCTACGAGCAGTACTTC
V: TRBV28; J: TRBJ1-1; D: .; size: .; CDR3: CASPAPVGGWTEAFF; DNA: TGTGCCAGCCCTGCCCCTGTTGGCGGTTGGACTGAAGCTTTCTTT
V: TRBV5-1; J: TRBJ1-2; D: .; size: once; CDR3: CASSRQNYGYTF; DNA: TGCGCCAGCAGCAGACAGAATTATGGCTACACCTTC
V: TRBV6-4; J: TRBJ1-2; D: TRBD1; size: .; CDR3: CASRRTGGDGYTF; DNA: TGTGCCAGCAGGAGGACAGGGGGAGATGGCTACACCTTC
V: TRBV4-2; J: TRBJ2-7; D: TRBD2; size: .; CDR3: CASSPAGGGASEQYF; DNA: TGTGCCAGCAGCCCCGCCGGCGGGGGGGCCTCCGAGCAGTACTTC
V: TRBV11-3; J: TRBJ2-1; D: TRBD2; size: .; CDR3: CASSSGTSGRAYNEQFF; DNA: TGTGCCAGCAGCTCCGGGACTAGCGGGAGGGCCTACAATGAGCAGTTCTTC
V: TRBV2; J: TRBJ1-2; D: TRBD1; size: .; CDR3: CASSWDSNYGYTF; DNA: TGTGCCAGCAGTTGGGACAGTAACTATGGCTACACCTTC
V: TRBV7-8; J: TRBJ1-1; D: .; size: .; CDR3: CASSSVRRSVNTEAFF; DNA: TGTGCCAGCAGCTCAGTCCGACGGAGTGTGAACACTGAAGCTTTCTTT
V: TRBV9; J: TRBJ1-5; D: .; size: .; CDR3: CASSVEGGGNQPQHF; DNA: TGTGCCAGCAGCGTAGAAGGGGGGGGCAATCAGCCCCAGCATTTT
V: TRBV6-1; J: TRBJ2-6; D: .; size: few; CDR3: CASFQGNTGANVLTF; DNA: TGTGCCAGCTTTCAGGGGAATACCGGGGCCAACGTCCTGACTTTC
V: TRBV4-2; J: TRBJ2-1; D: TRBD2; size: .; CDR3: CASSQRGTSGSNEQFF; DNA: TGTGCCAGCAGCCAGCGCGGGACTAGCGGGAGCAATGAGCAGTTCTTC
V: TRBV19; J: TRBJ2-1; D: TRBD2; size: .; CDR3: CASSIVSGTSGLNEQFF; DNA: TGTGCCAGTAGTATAGTATCCGGGACTAGCGGGTTAAATGAGCAGTTCTTC
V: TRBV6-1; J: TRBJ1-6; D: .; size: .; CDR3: CASSPGEGQSSPLHF; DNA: TGTGCCAGCAGTCCTGGGGAGGGGCAGAGTTCACCCCTCCACTTT
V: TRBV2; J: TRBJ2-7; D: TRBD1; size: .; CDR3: CASRPLTLTGVVQYF; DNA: TGTGCCAGCAGACCACTTACTCTTACAGGGGTCGTGCAGTACTTC
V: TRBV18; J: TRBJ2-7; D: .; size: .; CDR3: CATAEGRPALEQYF; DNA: TGTGCCACCGCAGAAGGGAGGCCAGCCCTCGAGCAGTACTTC
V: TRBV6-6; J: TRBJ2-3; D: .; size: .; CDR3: CASSYARRDTDTQYF; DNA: TGTGCCAGCAGTTACGCCCGCAGGGACACAGATACGCAGTATTTT
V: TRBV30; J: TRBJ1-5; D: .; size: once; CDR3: CAWSVSSRQPQHF; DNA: TGTGCCTGGAGTGTAAGTTCCCGGCAGCCCCAGCATTTT
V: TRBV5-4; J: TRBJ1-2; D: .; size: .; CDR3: CASSWAGRANYGYTF; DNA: TGTGCCAGCAGCTGGGCAGGCCGAGCTAACTATGGCTACACCTTC
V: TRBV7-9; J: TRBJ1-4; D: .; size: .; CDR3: CASSPGRRSTNEKLFF; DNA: TGTGCCAGCAGCCCTGGCAGGAGGTCAACTAATGAAAAACTGTTTTTT
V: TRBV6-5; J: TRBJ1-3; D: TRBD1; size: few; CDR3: CASSAQGGVGNTIYF; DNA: TGTGCCAGCAGCGCTCAGGGGGGCGTTGGAAACACCATATATTTT